Each of the 28 T cell receptor beta chains below was sequenced from the same sample in a study of shared clonotypes between healthy human individuals (dated by TCRdb to 2018 to 2020). Library preparation was by the immunoSEQ multiplex PCR assay. TCRdb limited this immuneACCESS table to in-frame rearrangements with V and J called. A share of clones is missing; checked studies link under half to unresolved V genes, and the rest is unexplained. This sample gives about 2.2 million clones in total; around 93% of them show up just once. The ten top clones hold approximately 1.6% of the sample. CD8 naive samples were CD45RO-negative cells positively selected for CCR7, giving a CD45RA+CCR7+ population that excluded TemRA cells. Material: naive CD8+ T cells from PBMCs. The sample's cell subset or site, from its label and the paper: CD45RA+CCR7+. The receptor source for this set is a man between 18 and 29 years old in good health. Some clones in this sample may be carry-over from other donors' samples.

V and J are TRBV15 and TRBJ2-7; D is unresolved. The CDR3 totals 17 residues. Germline V gives CDR1 LNHNV, CDR2 YYDKDF (reference sequence). The V end lost 3 bases, the J end lost 3 bases, and 21 bases lay between the germline ends. The CDR3 DNA reads as TGTGCCACCAGCAGCGAGCCTTTCTTCGGTAACGTCTACGAGCAGTACTTC. Its translation is CATSSEPFFGNVYEQYF.

This chain uses TRBV7-9 with TRBJ2-7; TRBD2 agrees at 7 bases. V was pared by 0 bases and J by 3 bases, with 8 bases of the junction left unmatched. The CDR3 is 16 residues long. The germline V gene encodes CDR1 SEHNR and CDR2 FQNEAQ (reference sequence). CDR3 amino acids: CASSLAPGGPDYEQYF. In DNA, the CDR3 is TGTGCCAGCAGCTTAGCCCCGGGGGGTCCCGACTACGAGCAGTACTTC.

V and J are TRBV19 and TRBJ2-7; 12 bases line up with TRBD1. The CDR3 is made up of 17 amino acids. With V trimmed by 5 bases and J by 7 bases, 15 bases remained unmatched. Per the germline V gene, CDR1 is LNHDA and CDR2 is SQIVND (reference sequence). The DNA of the CDR3 is TGTGCCAGTAGTCCCCAAAAACCGGGACAGGGGGCAGGTGAGCAGTACTTC. It encodes CASSPQKPGQGAGEQYF.

The genes are TRBV7-6 and TRBJ2-5; no firm D call. The CDR3 runs to 14 residues. Trimming stripped 4 bases from V and 2 bases from J, with 11 bases between. The germline V gene has CDR1 SGHVS and CDR2 FNYEAQ. In DNA form, the CDR3 reads TGTGCCAGCAGCTCCCCGGACCAACAAGAGACCCAGTACTTC. Its translation: CASSSPDQQETQYF. The full variable domain, its missing parts supplied by reference TRBV7-6 and TRBJ2-5, is GAGVSQSPRYKVTKRGQDVALRCDPISGHVSLYWYRQALGQGPEFLTYFNYEAQQDKSGLPNDRFSAERPEGSISTLTIQRTEQRDSAMYRCASSSPDQQETQYFGPGTRLLVL.

J is TRBJ1-5 and V is TRBV19, with D unresolved. Deletions cut 6 bases from V and 2 bases from J, with 20 bases between. The CDR3 loop spans 17 amino acids. Germline CDR1 LNHDA, CDR2 SQIVND (reference sequence). CDR3 sequence (DNA): TGTGCCAGTAGCATCGGGTGGCGGGGAGGTGGCAATCAGCCCCAGCATTTT. This encodes CASSIGWRGGGNQPQHF.

The chain links TRBV5-5 to TRBJ1-5, with D unresolved. The CDR3 spans 15 residues. The V and J ends lost 0 bases and 5 bases respectively, with 12 bases between them. Germline loops: CDR1 SGHKS, CDR2 YYEKEE (reference sequence). This chain's CDR3 is CASSLVISVYQPQHF. CDR3 bases: TGTGCCAGCAGCTTGGTAATCAGCGTCTATCAGCCCCAGCATTTT.

The gene calls are TRBV6-1 and TRBJ1-2; D unclear. Germline CDR1 MNHNS, CDR2 SASEGT. The CDR3 extends over 13 amino acids. The V end was cut by 2 bases, the J end by 3 bases, with 7 bases between. The CDR3 reads CASSEMWDYGYTF. The DNA for the CDR3 is TGTGCCAGCAGTGAAATGTGGGACTATGGCTACACCTTC.

This chain links TRBV7-8 with TRBJ2-7; no clear D gene. V dropped 1 base and J dropped 2 bases, with 9 bases sitting between them. Germline CDR1 SGHVS, CDR2 FQNEAQ. The CDR3 has 14 amino acids. This CDR3 is CASSLGGQTYEQYF. The CDR3 region has the DNA TGTGCCAGCAGCTTAGGTGGCCAAACCTACGAGCAGTACTTC.

The V and J genes are TRBV29-1 and TRBJ2-7, with D maybe TRBD2 (6 bases). The CDR3 is made up of 11 amino acids. Trimming removed 4 bases at V and 6 bases at J, with 10 bases between. Looked up from germline, CDR1 is SQVTM and CDR2 is ANQGSEA. CDR3 DNA sequence: TGCAGCGTTGTATTCGGGAGCGAGCAGTACTTC. The encoded protein is CSVVFGSEQYF.

The V gene is TRBV6-5, the J gene TRBJ2-7; 12 bases fit TRBD2. The CDR3 is 15 amino acids. The germline gives CDR1 MNHEY, CDR2 SVGAGI. Unmatched junction bases numbered 6, after V lost 5 bases and J lost 4 bases. In nucleotides, the CDR3 is TGTGCCAGCAGTACGCGACTAGCGGGAGCTTACGAGCAGTACTTC. Amino acid sequence: CASSTRLAGAYEQYF.

The chain has TRBV6-6 and TRBJ1-4, with D perhaps TRBD1 (6 bases). V dropped 1 base and J dropped 4 bases, with 13 bases sitting between them. The CDR3 consists of 16 residues. Germline V gene sequence: CDR1 MNHNY, CDR2 SVGAGI (reference sequence). DNA for the CDR3: TGTGCCAGCAGTTACTGGCCCGGGGGCATTAATGAAAAACTGTTTTTT. It is translated as CASSYWPGGINEKLFF.

CDR3 in amino acids: CASSATGQVYNEQFF. CDR3 nucleotides: TGTGCCAGCAGCGCTACGGGACAGGTGTACAATGAGCAGTTCTTC. This rearrangement joins TRBV11-2 to TRBJ2-1, with TRBD1 matching over 8 bases. CDR1 SGHAT and CDR2 FQNNGV come from the germline V gene. The V and J ends lost 5 bases and 4 bases, in that order; junction bases with no gene match: 7. The CDR3 spans 15 residues.

There are a few counts of this clone. The V gene is TRBV28, the J gene TRBJ1-4; 8 nucleotides agree with TRBD1. The CDR3 contains 18 residues. Germline V gene sequence: CDR1 MDHEN, CDR2 SYDVKM. Trimming took 3 bases from V and 2 from J; bases not matched to a gene: 11. CDR3 DNA: TGTGCCAGCAGTTTTCGGGGCAGGGGGCTAGAGACTAATGAAAAACTGTTTTTT. Protein product: CASSFRGRGLETNEKLFF.

J is TRBJ2-7 and V is TRBV7-2, with 8 nucleotides matching TRBD1. Germline V lookup: CDR1 SGHTA, CDR2 FQGNSA. The CDR3 is 15 residues long. The junction had 10 bases not matched to a gene; V was cut back by 4 bases and J by 5 bases. The CDR3: CASSSRQGPTHEQYF. As DNA, the CDR3 is TGTGCCAGCAGCTCGAGACAGGGGCCTACCCACGAGCAGTACTTC.

This chain links TRBV7-7 with TRBJ2-5; 9 bases map to TRBD2. Germline-derived CDR1 and CDR2 are SSHAT and FNYEAQ (reference sequence). This CDR3 contains 15 residues. Trimming cost V 7 bases and J 2 bases; bases outside gene matches: 8. In DNA form, the CDR3 reads TGTGCCAGCACCCCCCTAGCGGGACTGCAAGAGACCCAGTACTTC. Translating gives CASTPLAGLQETQYF.

Comment on this clone: Additional DNA sequences in this sample encode the identical CDR3. The chain recombines TRBV4-1 with TRBJ2-5, with 9 bases fitting TRBD1. The CDR3 has 15 amino acids. The V and J ends lost 1 base and 2 bases, in that order; junction bases with no gene match: 2. Germline V gives CDR1 MGHRA, CDR2 YSYEKL. CDR3: CASSQVGQGQETQYF. The CDR3 DNA reads TGCGCCAGCAGCCAAGTGGGACAGGGACAAGAGACCCAGTACTTC.

The chain is built from TRBV7-9 and TRBJ2-7; perhaps D is TRBD1 or TRBD2 (6 bases each). Germline V lookup: CDR1 SEHNR, CDR2 FQNEAQ (reference sequence). V lost 10 bases to trimming and J lost 2 bases, with 12 bases between them. The CDR3 consists of 12 residues. The CDR3 bases are TGTGCCATTGCGGGACAAACCTACGAGCAGTACTTC. Its translation is CAIAGQTYEQYF.

This clone was detected only once. The chain has TRBV7-9 and TRBJ2-2; 9 nucleotides match TRBD1. Germline-derived CDR1 and CDR2 are SEHNR and FQNEAQ (reference sequence). Trimming took 5 bases from V and 5 from J; bases not matched to a gene: 9. CDR3 size: 16 residues. CDR3 amino acids: CASSPQSGQGTGELFF. The CDR3 bases are TGTGCCAGCAGCCCCCAATCCGGACAGGGGACCGGGGAGCTGTTTTTT.

Regarding this clone: The same CDR3 is also encoded by other DNA sequences in this sample. The CDR3 loop is CSVAAGAYEQYF. Here the CDR3 DNA reads TGCAGCGTTGCGGCAGGGGCCTACGAGCAGTACTTC. The J gene is TRBJ2-7, the V gene TRBV29-1; a weak D match, TRBD1 (6 bases). Germline values: CDR1 SQVTM, CDR2 ANQGSEA. V was shortened by 4 bases and J by 2 bases, with 9 bases between the two germline ends. The CDR3 has 12 amino acids.

The chain's CDR3 is CASSLSRRASPYNEQFF. DNA of the CDR3: TGTGCCAGCAGCTTATCCCGGCGGGCCTCCCCCTACAATGAGCAGTTCTTC. The rearrangement joins TRBV11-2 to TRBJ2-1, with D tentatively TRBD2 (5 bases). There are 17 residues in the CDR3. V lost 2 bases and J lost 2, with 16 bases in between. Germline V CDR1 and CDR2: SGHAT, FQNNGV.

This chain connects TRBV5-6 to TRBJ1-1; tentative D call: TRBD1 (5 bases). CDR1 and CDR2 (germline): SGHDT, YYEEEE. CDR3 length: 15 amino acids. Deletions cut 3 bases from V and 3 bases from J, with 15 bases between. CDR3 region: CASSSGWVGDTEAFF. For the CDR3, the DNA is TGTGCCAGCAGCTCCGGGTGGGTGGGGGACACTGAAGCTTTCTTT.

The chain employs TRBV5-1 and TRBJ2-7, with no clear D. Looked up from germline, CDR1 is SGHRS and CDR2 is YFSETQ. The CDR3 sequence is 13 residues long. The V gene lost 3 bases and the J gene lost 1 base, with 8 bases spanning the gap. In DNA, the CDR3 is TGCGCCAGCAGCTGGAGTAAATCCTACGAGCAGTACTTC. Translation: CASSWSKSYEQYF.

The gene calls are TRBV19 and TRBJ2-7; either TRBD1 or TRBD2 may fit D (5 bases each). Germline values: CDR1 LNHDA, CDR2 SQIVND (reference sequence). The V end was cut by 1 base, the J end by 2 bases, with 12 bases between. The CDR3 is made up of 15 amino acids. CDR3 sequence reads: CASSIAPGTPYEQYF. The CDR3, as DNA: TGTGCCAGTAGTATAGCTCCGGGGACGCCCTACGAGCAGTACTTC.

Remarks on this clone: The sample has other DNA sequences that encode this CDR3 too. The V call is TRBV5-6, the J call TRBJ1-2; D unresolved. The germline V gene has CDR1 SGHDT and CDR2 YYEEEE. The CDR3 spans 13 residues. V shed 0 bases and J shed 2 bases, with 5 bases lying between them. CDR3 sequence (DNA): TGTGCCAGCAGCTTGGACGGAAACTATGGCTACACCTTC. Its translation is CASSLDGNYGYTF.

The CDR3 nucleotides are TGTGCCAGCAGTGACCCGGCAGGCGGCGACTATGGCTACACCTTC. This translates into CASSDPAGGDYGYTF. This chain joins TRBV28 and TRBJ1-2; D remains unclear. Per the germline V gene, CDR1 is MDHEN and CDR2 is SYDVKM. There are 15 residues in the CDR3. Trimming removed 5 bases at V and 3 bases at J, with 16 bases between.

CDR3 coding DNA: TGTGCCAGCAGTGAGCAGGGGGGTCTAAGCCGGCAGTACTTC. Protein product: CASSEQGGLSRQYF. The rearrangement joins TRBV9 to TRBJ2-7, with D maybe TRBD1 (7 bases). The V end lost 5 bases, the J end lost 9 bases, and 21 bases lay between the germline ends. Germline-derived CDR1 and CDR2 are SGDLS and YYNGEE. The CDR3 extends over 14 amino acids.

This clone occurred once. This CDR3 is CASRVGGFWKNIQYF. The CDR3 nucleotides are TGTGCCAGCAGGGTAGGGGGGTTCTGGAAAAACATTCAGTACTTC. V and J are TRBV27 and TRBJ2-4; D possibly matches TRBD1 or TRBD2 (6 bases each). Per the germline V gene, CDR1 is MNHEY and CDR2 is SMNVEV (reference sequence). The CDR3 consists of 15 residues. V lost 6 bases and J 4 bases, leaving 16 bases between the germline ends.

In its sample, this clone was seen once. V gene TRBV7-6 combines with J gene TRBJ2-1; D not certain. Trimming stripped 2 bases from V and 2 bases from J, with 10 bases between. Germline V gives CDR1 SGHVS, CDR2 FNYEAQ. The CDR3 covers 15 residues. The DNA of the CDR3 is TGTGCCAGCAGCTTAAGGTTGGCTCCCTACAATGAGCAGTTCTTC. The encoded protein is CASSLRLAPYNEQFF.